Listed here is a single T cell receptor beta chain. It lacks a known antigen. This entry belongs to a study of monozygotic twins with inflammatory bowel disease (dated by TCRdb to the late 2010s). Describing the broader study: The complete study included approximately 28 monozygotic twin pairs: 19 IBD-discordant Danish pairs and nine German pairs, of which four were IBD-concordant and five were IBD-discordant. The search for disease-associated traits relied mainly on comparing IBD patients with their genetically identical healthy co-twins within discordant pairs. Each individual had, on average, about 151 000 unique TCRalpha sequences and 181 000 unique TCRbeta sequences available for analysis. Results and caveats for the whole study, not just this receptor: Differing immunosuppressive treatments among patients may have added background noise and inter-individual variability to the repertoires. Different T cell subtypes could not be distinguished in the analysis. The results gave no support for a single strong signal or clonotype linked to IBD. Compared with healthy twins, IBD patients had fewer clonotypes in common with other individuals, a difference most pronounced in patients showing signs of disease activity. No difference in repertoire similarity was observed between concordant and discordant twins, possibly owing to limited statistical power. IBD patients had lower TCRbeta repertoire diversity, measured by the inverse Simpson index, than their healthy co-twins.

The library relied on 5' RACE. Each TCR library was prepared from around 3,400 ng of total RNA. cDNA was synthesized with SMARTScribe reverse transcriptase in eight separate reactions per sample. During cDNA synthesis, unique molecular identifiers containing a 6-nucleotide sample barcode were introduced by template switching. TCRalpha and TCRbeta cDNA was amplified in two nested PCRs of around 15 and 9 cycles, and bead purification was carried out after each PCR. Before amplification, the cDNA was treated with uracil DNA-glycosylase and purified using the QIAquick PCR purification kit. The second PCR was the step at which Illumina TruSeq-compatible adapters and sample-specific barcodes were added. Library quality and concentration were assessed using TapeStation and Qubit, and approximately 5 ng of each library was pooled. Sequencing of pooled libraries was carried out on an Illumina HiSeq2500 single-index Rapid Run using 2 x 100 bp reads and custom sequencing primers. Turning to the authors' computational methods: MiGEC version 1.2.6 was used for UMI-based consensus assembly to correct PCR and sequencing errors. V(D)J alignment, clonotype assembly and CDR3 extraction were performed with MiXCR version 2.1.1. To normalise gene usage, clonotype sharing and MAIT/NKT TCR abundance, the analysis used the top 1000, 10 000 and 20 000 clonotypes per sample. After downsampling to 27 000 UMIs, diversity was calculated as the inverse Simpson index using the vegan R package. Statistical testing used paired Mann-Whitney U tests on the discordant twin pairs and applied Benjamini-Hochberg correction for multiple testing. TCRdb reprocessed the raw reads; every CDR3 protein sequence is a single record, and DNA is not supplied. The V and J calls, along with clone size, are taken from TCRdb and not from the paper's own processing. This sample's table carries around 410,000 distinct CDR3 sequences. The leading ten clones occupy 2% to 2.5% of the sample.

Based on the germline V gene, the CDR1 and CDR2 sequences are SGHTA and FQGNSA. The CDR3, from cysteine to phenylalanine, totals 12 residues. No nucleotide data were recorded. From each donor, an approximately 2.5 ml peripheral blood sample was drawn into PAXgene tubes and stored at -80 degrees C. Without T cell sorting, total RNA was isolated from whole blood using the PAXgene blood miRNA kit on an automated QIAcube. Peripheral blood from monozygotic twin pairs, either concordant or discordant for inflammatory bowel disease, underwent deep TCRalpha and TCRbeta repertoire profiling that used unique molecular barcoding. For every twin pair, smoking habits were documented, and each individual was categorised as a current, former or never smoker.

Sequencing used blood. The TCR originated in a human donor with ulcerative colitis or Crohn's disease, or a healthy co-twin of an affected twin (not recorded which). This sequence uses TRBV7-2 and TRBJ2-7; without DNA, the TCRdb call of TRBD2 cannot be checked. The CDR3 region: CASSLELGRLYF.